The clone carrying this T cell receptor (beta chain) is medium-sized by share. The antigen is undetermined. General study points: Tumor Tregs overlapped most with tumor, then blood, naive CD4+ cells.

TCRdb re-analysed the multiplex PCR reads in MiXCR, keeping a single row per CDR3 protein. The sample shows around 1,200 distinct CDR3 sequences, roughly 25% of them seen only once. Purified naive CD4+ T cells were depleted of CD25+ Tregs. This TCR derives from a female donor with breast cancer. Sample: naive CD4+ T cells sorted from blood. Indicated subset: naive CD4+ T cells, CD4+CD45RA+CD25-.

The DNA for the CDR3 is TGTGCCAGCAATTCGGCCCTATTTAACTATGGCTACACCTTC. The encoded protein is CASNSALFNYGYTF. The chain joins TRBV12-3 or TRBV12-4 to TRBJ1-2, with D uncertain. CDR3 length equals 14 residues. Trimming took 7 bases from V and 1 from J, leaving 13 bases between them.